A single sample is the source of the 32 T cell receptor beta chains below, sequenced in a study of shared clonotypes between healthy human individuals. The protocol was immunoSEQ multiplex PCR, while the TCRdb copy is restricted to in-frame clones and leaves out a portion. Of 600,000 to 700,000 clones listed, approximately 73% were seen once; the top ten hold 1.5% to 2%. The sequencing input was memory CD4+ T cells sorted from blood. Subset defined: CD45RA-negative fraction. The receptors originated from a woman in her twenties or thirties in good health.

This clone appeared a few times. The rearrangement links TRBV2 to TRBJ1-4; D call uncertain. With 4 bases removed from V and 8 bases from J, the gap between germline ends came to 5 bases. This CDR3 comprises 11 residues. Per germline, CDR1 SNHLY and CDR2 FYNNEI. The CDR3, as DNA: TGTGCCAGCAGTGGGGAGGAAAAACTGTTTTTT. It codes for CASSGEEKLFF.

This chain connects TRBV28 to TRBJ1-2; TRBD1 is a possible D gene (5 bases). V was shortened by 5 bases and J by 0 bases, with 16 bases between the two germline ends. Germline V gene data show CDR1 as MDHEN and CDR2 as SYDVKM. The CDR3 is 16 residues long. The CDR3 reads CASSILDRTANYGYTF. Here the CDR3 DNA reads TGTGCCAGCAGTATTCTAGACAGAACAGCTAACTATGGCTACACCTTC.

This chain uses TRBV4-1 with TRBJ2-7; D gene unclear. Germline values: CDR1 MGHRA, CDR2 YSYEKL. Deletions cut 0 bases from V and 0 bases from J, with 15 bases between. The CDR3 has 17 residues. Here the CDR3 reads CASSQDLGFWSSYEQYF. The CDR3 coding sequence is TGCGCCAGCAGCCAAGATCTAGGTTTTTGGAGCTCCTACGAGCAGTACTTC.

For this clone: The sample contains more than one DNA sequence encoding this CDR3. The chain combines TRBV5-1 with TRBJ1-3; D unclear. Germline assignment: CDR1 SGHRS and CDR2 YFSETQ. There are 12 residues in the CDR3. The V end was cut by 0 bases, the J end by 4 bases, with 2 bases between. CDR3 in DNA: TGCGCCAGCAGCTTGGCCGGAAACACCATATATTTT. Translating it yields CASSLAGNTIYF.

This clone was observed a handful of times. The V call is TRBV11-2, the J call TRBJ2-1; 9 bases are shared with TRBD1. The junction had 5 bases not matched to a gene; V was cut back by 5 bases and J by 6 bases. Germline V lookup: CDR1 SGHAT, CDR2 FQNNGV. CDR3 length: 14 residues. The CDR3 region has the DNA TGTGCCAGCAGCCGGGACAGGGTAGGCAATGAGCAGTTCTTC. Protein sequence: CASSRDRVGNEQFF.

The rearrangement joins TRBV19 to TRBJ2-5; D might be TRBD1 or TRBD2, each matching 6 bases. The CDR3 sequence is 14 residues long. Per germline, CDR1 LNHDA and CDR2 SQIVND (reference sequence). V was pared by 9 bases and J by 5 bases, with 19 bases between. This CDR3 is CASRTGGPGETQYF. For the CDR3, the DNA is TGTGCCAGCCGGACCGGGGGCCCCGGGGAGACCCAGTACTTC.

The chain couples TRBV19 to TRBJ1-2; the D is unclear. Germline V CDR1 and CDR2: LNHDA, SQIVND (reference sequence). The CDR3 is 16 residues long. V was cut by 4 bases and J by 3 bases, with 18 bases left in between. Here the CDR3 DNA reads TGTGCCAGTAGTACCATACGACCTCCCGCGTACTATGGCTACACCTTC. It translates to CASSTIRPPAYYGYTF.

This clone was recorded a few times. The rearrangement joins TRBV7-8 to TRBJ1-1; D ambiguous. V dropped 5 bases and J dropped 7 bases, with 17 bases sitting between them. From germline, CDR1 is SGHVS and CDR2 FQNEAQ. CDR3 size: 14 residues. The CDR3 is CASSTNMGWGEAFF. Here the CDR3 DNA reads TGTGCCAGCAGCACTAACATGGGGTGGGGTGAAGCTTTCTTT. The full variable domain, with the rest looked up from reference TRBV7-8 and TRBJ1-1, is GAGVSQSPRYKVAKRGQDVALRCDPISGHVSLFWYQQALGQGPEFLTYFQNEAQLDKSGLPSDRFFAERPEGSVSTLKIQRTQQEDSAVYLCASSTNMGWGEAFFGQGTRLTVV.

V and J are TRBV11-2 and TRBJ1-4, with D hard to call. The CDR3 is 13 residues long. Deletions cut 2 bases from V and 5 bases from J, with 6 bases between. The V gene's germline CDR1 is SGHAT and CDR2 FQNNGV. For the CDR3, the DNA is TGTGCCAGCAGCTTAAAAGGGAATGAAAAACTGTTTTTT. Translating it yields CASSLKGNEKLFF.

The rearrangement links TRBV27 to TRBJ2-7; D ambiguous. The CDR3 length is 14 residues. Trimming removed 6 bases at V and 7 bases at J, with 19 bases between. CDR1 and CDR2 (germline): MNHEY, SMNVEV (reference sequence). CDR3: CASRSLVGLGEQYF. CDR3 DNA: TGTGCCAGCAGATCCCTGGTCGGGTTGGGAGAGCAGTACTTC.

The chain combines TRBV5-1 with TRBJ2-1; a weak D match, TRBD1 (6 bases). In germline, CDR1 is SGHRS, CDR2 YFSETQ. This CDR3 region has 14 residues. Trimming pared 0 bases from V and 4 bases from J, leaving 8 bases between. The CDR3 is CASSLGRGYNEQFF. The CDR3 DNA reads as TGCGCCAGCAGCTTGGGCAGGGGATACAATGAGCAGTTCTTC.

As concerns this clone: This could be a read error, since a much larger clone is one nucleotide away. The same CDR3 arises from other DNA sequences in this sample as well. The chain has TRBV5-1 and TRBJ2-1; the match to TRBD2 covers 7 bases. J gave up 1 base and V 3 bases, and 4 bases lay outside the gene matches. In germline, CDR1 is SGHRS, CDR2 YFSETQ. The CDR3 spans 15 residues. The CDR3 here is CASSSSSGSYNEQFF. The DNA for the CDR3 is TGCGCCAGCAGCTCGTCTAGCGGTTCCTACAATGAGCAGTTCTTC.

Worth noting for this clone: This likely comes from a read error, as the CDR3 has no conserved phenylalanine or tryptophan at its end. The DNA is left out, because the CDR3 cannot be placed on it with certainty; the CDR3 is given as TCRdb lists it. The chain employs TRBV10-1 and TRBJ1-2; TRBD1 was called by the table and not checked on the DNA. Germline CDR1 reads WNHNN; CDR2 reads SYGVQD (reference sequence). From its first to its last residue, the CDR3 has 10 amino acids. CDR3 protein: CASSESGRGV.

The chain is built from TRBV28 and TRBJ2-5, with 10 bases fitting TRBD1. CDR3 length equals 14 residues. The germline V gene encodes CDR1 MDHEN and CDR2 SYDVKM. J was trimmed by 4 bases and V by 6 bases; bases with no gene match: 5. CDR3 coding DNA: TGTGCCAGCAGAAGGGACAGGGGACGAGAGACCCAGTACTTC. Its protein is CASRRDRGRETQYF.

This rearrangement joins TRBV6-6 to TRBJ2-1; tentative D call: TRBD2 (6 bases). The CDR3 is 16 amino acids. V gave up 4 bases and J gave up 0 bases, with 13 bases separating them. Germline values: CDR1 MNHNY, CDR2 SVGAGI (reference sequence). DNA of the CDR3: TGTGCCAGCAGTTTTGTCTCCGGGAGCTCCTACAATGAGCAGTTCTTC. Translated: CASSFVSGSSYNEQFF.

The V and J genes are TRBV28 and TRBJ1-5; the match to TRBD1 covers 7 bases. The V segment lost 5 bases and the J segment 5 bases; nucleotides outside the gene matches: 9. Germline V gene data show CDR1 as MDHEN and CDR2 as SYDVKM. The CDR3 loop spans 15 amino acids. CDR3 in DNA: TGTGCCAGCAGTCCGACGACAGGGCCCTATCAGCCCCAGCATTTT. This gives the protein CASSPTTGPYQPQHF.

J is TRBJ2-1 and V is TRBV7-2; D is perhaps TRBD1 (6 bases). The germline V gene has CDR1 SGHTA and CDR2 FQGNSA. The CDR3 is 13 residues long. V shed 3 bases and J shed 7 bases, with 10 bases lying between them. In DNA, the CDR3 is TGTGCCAGCAGCTTGCGAGGGGGTAATGAGCAGTTCTTC. Its protein product is CASSLRGGNEQFF.

The rearrangement uses TRBV28 and TRBJ2-5; weak D call: TRBD2 (6 bases). V was cut by 6 bases and J by 4 bases, with 9 bases left in between. CDR1 and CDR2 (germline): MDHEN, SYDVKM. There are 12 residues in the CDR3. The CDR3 sequence is CASSAGTETQYF. The CDR3 region has the DNA TGTGCCAGCAGCGCGGGAACAGAGACCCAGTACTTC.

The chain couples TRBV5-1 to TRBJ2-5, with 8 positions matching TRBD1. The J segment lost 1 base and the V segment lost 4 bases, leaving 3 bases of the junction unmatched. The CDR3 consists of 14 residues. Germline V gene sequence: CDR1 SGHRS, CDR2 YFSETQ. Here the CDR3 DNA reads TGCGCCAGCAGCGGGGGGACAGGCCAAGAGACCCAGTACTTC. It translates to CASSGGTGQETQYF.

The rearrangement uses TRBV5-4 and TRBJ2-1; tentative D call: TRBD2 (6 bases). V was clipped by 2 bases and J by 10 bases, with 7 bases between them. Per the germline V gene, CDR1 is SGHNT and CDR2 is YYREEE (reference sequence). The CDR3 loop spans 11 amino acids. This CDR3 is CASSLAGEQFF. In nucleotides, the CDR3 is TGTGCCAGCAGCTTAGCGGGCGAGCAGTTCTTC.

The rearrangement uses TRBV7-2 and TRBJ2-1; unclear D gene. Deletions cut 2 bases from V and 8 bases from J, with 4 bases between. This CDR3 comprises 11 residues. In germline, CDR1 is SGHTA, CDR2 FQGNSA. CDR3 DNA sequence: TGTGCCAGCAGCTTAACGTATGAGCAGTTCTTC. This encodes CASSLTYEQFF. The entire variable domain, with the rest obtained from reference TRBV7-2 and TRBJ2-1, is as follows: GAGVSQSPSNKVTEKGKDVELRCDPISGHTALYWYRQSLGQGLEFLIYFQGNSAPDKSGLPSDRFSAERTGGSVSTLTIQRTQQEDSAVYLCASSLTYEQFFGPGTRLTVL.

The rearrangement uses TRBV7-9 and TRBJ2-3; TRBD1 matches at 9 bases. Germline CDR1 and CDR2: SEHNR and FQNEAQ (reference sequence). This CDR3 contains 15 residues. V lost 5 bases and J lost 4; bases outside the gene matches: 7. The CDR3 bases are TGTGCCAGCAGCCCGTGGACAGGGGTTGCAGATACGCAGTATTTT. Translated: CASSPWTGVADTQYF.

CDR3 sequence: CASSLSAQGAFF. In DNA, the CDR3 is TGTGCCAGCAGTTTATCCGCCCAAGGAGCTTTCTTT. The rearrangement uses TRBV28 and TRBJ1-1; D ambiguous. Between the trimmed V and J ends, which lost 1 base and 10 bases, there was a span of 10 bases. Looked up from germline, CDR1 is MDHEN and CDR2 is SYDVKM. The CDR3 loop spans 12 amino acids.

The chain recombines TRBV29-1 with TRBJ1-1; D remains unclear. Germline V gene lookup returns CDR1 SQVTM and CDR2 ANQGSEA. The CDR3 totals 12 residues. With 4 bases removed from V and 5 bases from J, the gap between germline ends came to 11 bases. CDR3 loop: CSVAFRGTEAFF. DNA of the CDR3: TGCAGCGTTGCATTTCGGGGAACTGAAGCTTTCTTT.

The rearrangement uses TRBV6-1 and TRBJ2-5; D is uncertain. V lost 5 bases and J 11 bases, leaving 24 bases between the germline ends. The germline gives CDR1 MNHNS, CDR2 SASEGT. The CDR3 sequence is 15 residues long. CDR3 in amino acids: CASSFDIPWDNKQYF. DNA of the CDR3: TGTGCCAGCAGTTTTGACATCCCTTGGGATAACAAGCAGTACTTC.

V usage is TRBV5-1 and J usage is TRBJ2-1, with TRBD2 identical over 8 bases. V was clipped by 4 bases and J by 7 bases; unmatched bases: 13. The V gene's germline CDR1 is SGHRS and CDR2 YFSETQ. The length of the CDR3 is 16 residues. CDR3 in amino acids: CASSPGAGGGRNEQFF. CDR3 DNA: TGCGCCAGCAGCCCAGGGGCGGGAGGAGGTCGGAATGAGCAGTTCTTC.

The V and J genes are TRBV6-5 and TRBJ1-2, with D perhaps TRBD1 (6 bases). This CDR3 spans 15 amino acids. Deletions cut 0 bases from V and 6 bases from J, with 14 bases between. Germline V gene sequence: CDR1 MNHEY, CDR2 SVGAGI. CDR3 coding DNA: TGTGCCAGCAGTTACTCGCGGGGGCAAGGGGATGGCTACACCTTC. Residues: CASSYSRGQGDGYTF.

V gene TRBV4-2 combines with J gene TRBJ2-5; D ambiguous. Germline values: CDR1 LGHNA, CDR2 YNFKEQ. The germline V and J ends were trimmed by 1 base and 5 bases, with 8 bases remaining between them. The CDR3 is made up of 13 amino acids. The CDR3, as DNA: TGTGCCAGCAGCCAAGCTGCCGGGGAGACCCAGTACTTC. This codes for CASSQAAGETQYF.

The rearrangement uses TRBV14 and TRBJ1-1, with 9 bases identical to TRBD1. CDR1 and CDR2 (germline): SGHDN, FVKESK. The ends lost 4 bases at V and 3 bases at J; junction bases unmatched: 9. The CDR3 spans 16 residues. CDR3 sequence reads: CASSRMSGQGYTEAFF. CDR3 coding DNA: TGTGCCAGCAGCCGTATGTCGGGACAGGGATACACTGAAGCTTTCTTT.

This clone has just a few counts. The V call is TRBV5-1, the J call TRBJ2-1; 13 bases fit TRBD2. V trimming: 2 bases; J trimming: 6 bases; junction bases outside the gene matches: 8. Germline V gene sequence: CDR1 SGHRS, CDR2 YFSETQ. The length of the CDR3 is 17 residues. The CDR3 bases are TGCGCCAGCAGCTTAGTGACTAGCGGGAGGTATAGCAATGAGCAGTTCTTC. Amino acids: CASSLVTSGRYSNEQFF. The full variable domain, with the rest looked up from reference TRBV5-1 and TRBJ2-1, is KAGVTQTPRYLIKTRGQQVTLSCSPISGHRSVSWYQQTPGQGLQFLFEYFSETQRNKGNFPGRFSGRQFSNSRSEMNVSTLELGDSALYLCASSLVTSGRYSNEQFFGPGTRLTVL.

This clone was found once. The chain is built from TRBV5-1 and TRBJ2-7; TRBD2 matches 13 bases. Germline CDR1 is SGHRS and CDR2 is YFSETQ. Trimming removed 0 bases from V and 3 bases from J; junction bases left unmatched: 12. CDR3 length: 19 residues. In nucleotides, the CDR3 is TGCGCCAGCAGCTTGGAAGGACTAGCGGGAGTGGGACAAGGCTACGAGCAGTACTTC. Protein sequence: CASSLEGLAGVGQGYEQYF.

CDR3 DNA sequence: TGCGCCAGCAGTGCAGGGCTCAACTATGTTGGCTACACCTTC. It translates to CASSAGLNYVGYTF. The chain is built from TRBV5-1 and TRBJ1-2; maybe TRBD1 (5 bases). This CDR3 is built from 14 residues. Germline CDR1 and CDR2: SGHRS and YFSETQ. V was shortened by 5 bases and J by 7 bases, with 18 bases between the two germline ends.